This entry lists 12 T cell receptor beta chains sequenced from one sample in a study of blood T cell repertoires in COVID-19 (TCRdb year 2020). The library was prepared using the immunoSEQ multiplex PCR assay. Sourced from immuneACCESS, this table was stored by TCRdb with only in-frame sequences that have V and J called. A share of the clones is absent; for the studies checked, an unresolved V gene accounts for under half, and the remainder has no known explanation. The sample table holds some 200,000 clones, of which roughly 90% were seen once. About 2.2% of the sample belongs to the ten largest clones. Specimen: peripheral blood. The receptors shown here come from a woman aged 45-65 years with acute or convalescent COVID-19.

The J gene is TRBJ2-7, the V gene TRBV4-3; D not resolved. Germline CDR1 is LGHNA and CDR2 is YSLEER. This CDR3 contains 12 residues. V lost 4 bases and J lost 5, with 9 bases in between. The chain's CDR3 is CASSLLVNEQYF. The CDR3 nucleotides are TGCGCCAGCAGCCTACTGGTCAACGAGCAGTACTTC.

The chain combines TRBV4-1 with TRBJ2-6; 9 positions match TRBD1. The V and J ends lost 4 bases and 2 bases, in that order; junction bases with no gene match: 12. CDR3 size: 19 residues. The germline V gene encodes CDR1 MGHRA and CDR2 YSYEKL. In DNA form, the CDR3 reads TGCGCCAGCAGCCGCTTCCGGGACAGGGATACCCCTGGGGCCAACGTCCTGACTTTC. Its protein is CASSRFRDRDTPGANVLTF.

This clone was seen a handful of times. The V gene is TRBV6-5, the J gene TRBJ1-1, with a possible D match to TRBD1 (6 bases). CDR3 length equals 13 residues. The V end was cut by 6 bases, the J end by 8 bases, with 16 bases between. Germline assignment: CDR1 MNHEY and CDR2 SVGAGI. CDR3 sequence: CASRENREREAFF. The CDR3 DNA is TGTGCCAGCAGAGAGAACAGGGAGAGGGAAGCTTTCTTT.

The V gene is TRBV7-8, the J gene TRBJ2-7; tentative D call: TRBD2 (5 bases). V dropped 6 bases and J dropped 4 bases, with 7 bases sitting between them. CDR3 length: 11 amino acids. Germline V lookup: CDR1 SGHVS, CDR2 FQNEAQ. CDR3 region: CASSSAYEQYF. DNA of the CDR3: TGTGCCAGCAGTAGCGCGTACGAGCAGTACTTC.

The rearrangement links TRBV20-1 to TRBJ2-1; D not resolved. With 1 base removed from V and 9 bases from J, the gap between germline ends came to 7 bases. This CDR3 is 11 amino acids long. Germline CDR1 is DFQATT and CDR2 is SNEGSKA (reference sequence). The CDR3 reads CSARAVGEQFF. CDR3 coding DNA: TGCAGTGCTAGAGCGGTTGGTGAGCAGTTCTTC.

This clone was seen only once. CDR3 amino acids: CASRAGTVYGYTF. The CDR3 region has the DNA TGTGCCAGTAGGGCTGGGACAGTTTATGGCTACACCTTC. The V and J genes are TRBV19 and TRBJ1-2; 7 bases agree with TRBD1. With V trimmed by 6 bases and J by 5 bases, 6 bases remained unmatched. Germline V CDR1 and CDR2: LNHDA, SQIVND (reference sequence). The CDR3 length is 13 residues.

The chain uses TRBV4-3 and TRBJ2-7, with a tentative D call TRBD2 (5 bases). In germline, CDR1 is LGHNA, CDR2 YSLEER. The CDR3 spans 15 residues. Trimming stripped 0 bases from V and 5 bases from J, with 14 bases between. The CDR3 sequence: CASSQEGGFGNEQYF. In DNA, the CDR3 is TGCGCCAGCAGCCAAGAGGGCGGGTTCGGAAACGAGCAGTACTTC.

The chain recombines TRBV7-9 with TRBJ2-2, with a possible D match to TRBD1 (5 bases). Trimming took 4 bases from V and 9 from J, leaving 21 bases between them. CDR1 is SEHNR and CDR2 is FQNEAQ in the germline V gene (reference sequence). The CDR3 sequence is 16 residues long. The DNA for the CDR3 is TGTGCCAGCAGCTACAAGACAGACCGTTTGAGACGGGAGCTGTTTTTT. Translating it yields CASSYKTDRLRRELFF. Full variable domain (remainder filled in from reference TRBV7-9 and TRBJ2-2): DTGVSQNPRHKITKRGQNVTFRCDPISEHNRLYWYRQTLGQGPEFLTYFQNEAQLEKSRLLSDRFSAERPKGSFSTLEIQRTEQGDSAMYLCASSYKTDRLRRELFFGEGSRLTVL.

This clone was counted between two and nine times. The chain employs TRBV19 and TRBJ1-1, with TRBD1 matching 9 bases. This CDR3 is 13 amino acids long. The V and J ends lost 9 bases and 5 bases, in that order; junction bases with no gene match: 7. The germline CDR1 and CDR2 sequences are LNHDA and SQIVND (reference sequence). Written as DNA, the CDR3 is TGTGCCAGCCACCGGGACAGGGCGACTGAAGCTTTCTTT. It translates to CASHRDRATEAFF. Using reference TRBV19 and TRBJ1-1 for the parts outside the CDR3, the full variable domain is DGGITQSPKYLFRKEGQNVTLSCEQNLNHDAMYWYRQDPGQGLRLIYYSQIVNDFQKGDIAEGYSVSREKKESFPLTVTSAQKNPTAFYLCASHRDRATEAFFGQGTRLTVV.

V usage is TRBV30 and J usage is TRBJ1-3; no definite D call. The CDR3 loop spans 12 amino acids. Trimming removed 3 bases at V and 4 bases at J, with 7 bases between. Germline values: CDR1 GTSNPN, CDR2 SVGIG (reference sequence). The CDR3 nucleotides are TGTGCCTGGAGCAGAAGAGGAAACACCATATATTTT. It is translated as CAWSRRGNTIYF.

The gene calls are TRBV6-1 and TRBJ2-1; 7 bases align to TRBD2. Germline CDR1 MNHNS, CDR2 SASEGT. The CDR3 has 13 amino acids. V shed 1 base and J 8 bases; nucleotides not matched to a gene: 2. CDR3 region: CASSEVRGDEQFF. CDR3 nucleotides: TGTGCCAGCAGTGAAGTACGGGGGGATGAGCAGTTCTTC.

The chain recombines TRBV9 with TRBJ1-4; D is undetermined. This CDR3 has 12 residues. Germline V CDR1 and CDR2: SGDLS, YYNGEE. With 3 bases removed from V and 8 bases from J, the gap between germline ends came to 8 bases. The CDR3 loop is CASSGASEKLFF. The DNA for the CDR3 is TGTGCCAGCAGCGGGGCTTCGGAAAAACTGTTTTTT. Supplemented by reference TRBV9 and TRBJ1-4, the full variable domain reads DSGVTQTPKHLITATGQRVTLRCSPRSGDLSVYWYQQSLDQGLQFLIQYYNGEERAKGNILERFSAQQFPDLHSELNLSSLELGDSALYFCASSGASEKLFFGSGTQLSVL.